Following are 3 T cell receptor beta chains from one sample sequenced in a study of shared clonotypes between healthy human individuals. Profiling relied on immunoSEQ multiplex PCR, and the TCRdb table lists in-frame clones only, not all of them. The table includes some 1 million clones, approximately 76% detected once. The sample comprised memory CD4+ T cells sorted from blood. Subset indicated: CD45RA-negative fraction. These receptors were taken from a man aged 18 to 29 in good health.

This clone came up once. The rearrangement joins TRBV12-5 to TRBJ2-2, with TRBD1 matching 9 bases. CDR1 LGHNT and CDR2 FRNRAP come from the germline V gene. The CDR3 sequence is 15 residues long. With 4 bases clipped from V and 4 bases from J, the junction kept 4 bases outside the gene matches. The CDR3 sequence is CASGSGQGTTGELFF. CDR3 coding DNA: TGTGCTAGTGGTTCCGGACAGGGGACCACCGGGGAGCTGTTTTTT.

This clone was detected a few times. The chain is built from TRBV4-3 and TRBJ1-6; 8 nucleotides agree with TRBD1. Per germline, CDR1 LGHNA and CDR2 YSLEER. This CDR3 region has 14 residues. The V and J ends lost 4 bases and 7 bases, in that order; junction bases with no gene match: 3. The CDR3 protein is CASSLRDRNSPLHF. The DNA for the CDR3 is TGCGCCAGCAGCCTCCGGGACAGGAATTCACCCCTCCACTTT.

The V call is TRBV6-6, the J call TRBJ1-5; D is possibly TRBD1 (5 bases). This CDR3 comprises 16 residues. V lost 5 bases to trimming and J lost 0 bases, with 14 bases between them. The germline CDR1 and CDR2 sequences are MNHNY and SVGAGI (reference sequence). The CDR3 sequence is CASSPAGQFSNQPQHF. CDR3 nucleotides: TGTGCCAGCAGTCCCGCGGGGCAGTTTAGCAATCAGCCCCAGCATTTT.